A single sample is the source of the 24 T cell receptor beta chains below, sequenced in a study of T-cell memory formation after mild COVID-19. TCRdb called the 5' RACE reads again in MiXCR, with one record for every CDR3 protein. The sample holds about 310,000 distinct CDR3 sequences; 15% to 20% are singletons and the top ten take about 21%. Material for sequencing was PBMCs or a T cell subset sorted from them (not recorded which). These receptors were collected from a man younger than 35 who had mild COVID-19 (a few samples of this study predate the infection). Cell type and time point are not known.

The sample holds a few counts of this clonotype. The J gene is TRBJ2-7, the V gene TRBV18, with unresolved D. CDR3 size: 13 residues. Germline-derived CDR1 and CDR2 are KGHSH and LQKENI. With 6 bases removed from V and 1 base from J, the gap between germline ends came to 10 bases. This chain's CDR3 is CASSMERSYEQYV. CDR3 nucleotide sequence: TGTGCCAGCTCGATGGAACGGTCCTACGAGCAGTACGTC.

V and J are TRBV10-3 and TRBJ2-6, with no clear D. The CDR3 covers 16 residues. Germline V CDR1 and CDR2: ENHRY, SYGVKD. Trimming pared 0 bases from V and 2 bases from J, leaving 8 bases between. The CDR3 sequence is CAISESGRPGANVLTF. The CDR3 DNA reads as TGTGCCATCAGTGAGTCGGGTCGGCCTGGGGCCAACGTCCTGACTTTC.

This clonotype was seen at least ten times. V gene TRBV20-1 combines with J gene TRBJ1-2; D gene unclear. This CDR3 contains 15 residues. V gave up 4 bases and J gave up 4 bases, with 19 bases separating them. Germline V gene data show CDR1 as DFQATT and CDR2 as SNEGSKA (reference sequence). The CDR3 sequence is CSATSATAFGYGYTF. The CDR3 DNA is TGCAGTGCTACCTCGGCCACGGCGTTTGGCTATGGCTACACCTTC.

This clonotype was seen only once. The chain uses TRBV6-6 and TRBJ2-1, with 7 positions matching TRBD2. V was clipped by 6 bases and J by 0 bases; unmatched bases: 8. The CDR3 contains 16 residues. Germline V lookup: CDR1 MNHNY, CDR2 SVGAGI (reference sequence). CDR3 region: CASSNSGYGSYNEQFF. For the CDR3, the DNA is TGTGCCAGCAGCAATAGCGGGTATGGCTCCTACAATGAGCAGTTCTTC.

This clonotype was seen a few times. The chain carries TRBV5-1 and TRBJ2-5; D is perhaps TRBD1 (6 bases). The V gene lost 5 bases and the J gene lost 1 base, with 18 bases spanning the gap. CDR1 SGHRS and CDR2 YFSETQ come from the germline V gene. CDR3 length: 16 amino acids. The CDR3 nucleotides read TGCGCCAGCAGAATGTTTACTACAGGGATCCAAGAGACCCAGTACTTC. It yields the protein CASRMFTTGIQETQYF.

This clonotype showed up just a few times. The chain has TRBV2 and TRBJ2-1, with TRBD2 identical over 9 bases. V was pared by 2 bases and J by 5 bases, with 4 bases of the junction left unmatched. Germline V gene lookup returns CDR1 SNHLY and CDR2 FYNNEI. The CDR3 extends over 15 amino acids. CDR3 in DNA: TGTGCCAGCAGTGAACCCGCGGGGGGGAACAATGAGCAGTTCTTC. Protein product: CASSEPAGGNNEQFF.

The V call is TRBV5-1, the J call TRBJ2-1, with 13 positions matching TRBD2. Germline lookup yields CDR1 SGHRS and CDR2 YFSETQ. J lost 7 bases, V lost 4 bases, and 5 bases had no gene match. CDR3 length equals 15 residues. The CDR3 region has the DNA TGCGCCAGCAGCCATGGACTAGCGGGGGAAAATGAGCAGTTCTTC. The encoded protein is CASSHGLAGENEQFF.

This clonotype has more than one count but fewer than ten. The chain recombines TRBV7-2 with TRBJ2-3; D assignment may be TRBD1 or TRBD2 (5 bases each). Germline V gene sequence: CDR1 SGHTA, CDR2 FQGNSA. CDR3 length equals 14 residues. V was trimmed by 5 bases and J by 2 bases, leaving 11 bases between them. CDR3 amino acids: CASSPRGYTDTQYF. Here the CDR3 DNA reads TGTGCCAGCAGCCCCCGGGGCTACACAGATACGCAGTATTTT.

This clonotype has a handful of counts. The V call is TRBV28, the J call TRBJ1-6; a weak D match, TRBD1 (5 bases). Germline V gene sequence: CDR1 MDHEN, CDR2 SYDVKM. The CDR3 runs 14 residues. The germline V and J ends were trimmed by 7 bases and 9 bases, with 16 bases remaining between them. The chain's CDR3 is CASKTGQGSSPLHF. DNA of the CDR3: TGTGCCAGCAAGACGGGGCAGGGCTCTTCACCCCTCCACTTT.

V gene TRBV24-1 combines with J gene TRBJ2-5, with 9 bases lining up with TRBD1. Looked up from germline, CDR1 is KGHDR and CDR2 is SFDVKD. The CDR3 contains 15 residues. The ends lost 5 bases at V and 4 bases at J; junction bases unmatched: 7. CDR3 sequence: CATSGLDRGGETQYF. The CDR3 DNA is TGTGCCACCAGTGGACTAGACAGGGGGGGAGAGACCCAGTACTTC.

This sequence joins TRBV6-2 or TRBV6-3 and TRBJ2-7; D may be TRBD2 (6 bases). V was trimmed by 2 bases and J by 1 base, leaving 12 bases between them. Germline V CDR1 and CDR2: MNHEY, SVGEGT. The CDR3 has 15 residues. The CDR3 loop is CASSYAPGVSYEQYV. The DNA of the CDR3 is TGTGCCAGCAGTTACGCGCCGGGGGTGTCCTACGAGCAGTACGTC.

The chain uses TRBV15 and TRBJ2-3, with unresolved D. Germline-derived CDR1 and CDR2 are LNHNV and YYDKDF (reference sequence). The V and J ends lost 0 bases and 4 bases respectively, with 2 bases between them. This CDR3 has 12 residues. For the CDR3, the DNA is TGTGCCACCAGCAGAGAAGCAGATACGCAGTATTTT. This encodes CATSREADTQYF.

The genes are TRBV21-1 and TRBJ1-5; the table names TRBD1, a call not compared with the DNA. TRBV21-1 is annotated as a pseudogene. The CDR3 has 15 residues. The CDR3 loop is CASSTPKGSTAPQHF. CDR3 DNA: TGTGCCAGCAGCACCCCAAAGGGTTCGACAGCGCCCCAGCATTTT.

The chain employs TRBV7-8 and TRBJ2-2; no firm D call. This CDR3 has 13 amino acids. V was clipped by 3 bases and J by 9 bases, with 11 bases between them. CDR1 is SGHVS, CDR2 FQNEAQ, per germline. The CDR3 is CASSFRNIRELFF. The CDR3 DNA reads TGTGCCAGCAGCTTTAGGAATATCAGGGAGCTGTTTTTT.

The chain employs TRBV9 and TRBJ2-3; maybe TRBD1 (7 bases). The CDR3 loop spans 14 amino acids. The V gene's germline CDR1 is SGDLS and CDR2 YYNGEE. V was clipped by 10 bases and J by 3 bases, with 18 bases between them. The CDR3 here is CAPWETGTTDTQYF. In DNA form, the CDR3 reads TGTGCCCCTTGGGAGACAGGGACTACAGATACGCAGTATTTT.

This clonotype was detected many times. V usage is TRBV6-5 and J usage is TRBJ1-1; the match to TRBD1 covers 8 bases. CDR1 and CDR2 (germline): MNHEY, SVGAGI. V gave up 5 bases and J gave up 1 base; unmatched junction bases: 6. This CDR3 contains 15 residues. The CDR3 loop reads CASSRSGTGNTEAFF. The CDR3 DNA is TGTGCCAGCAGTCGATCCGGGACAGGGAACACTGAAGCTTTCTTT.

The chain couples TRBV20-1 to TRBJ1-5, with TRBD1 as a possible D gene (5 bases). This CDR3 is built from 13 residues. V was pared by 6 bases and J by 1 base, with 10 bases between. Germline values: CDR1 DFQATT, CDR2 SNEGSKA (reference sequence). DNA for the CDR3: TGCAGTGCCCGGGGACGGAGCAATCAGCCCCAGCATTTT. Protein: CSARGRSNQPQHF.

This clonotype was found a few times. The rearrangement links TRBV10-3 to TRBJ2-3; D is perhaps TRBD2 (6 bases). CDR1 is ENHRY and CDR2 is SYGVKD in the germline V gene. CDR3 length equals 13 residues. V lost 9 bases, J lost 4 bases, and 14 bases lay in between. The CDR3 loop reads CAIGDLDADTQYF. For the CDR3, the DNA is TGTGCCATTGGGGACTTAGACGCAGATACGCAGTATTTT.

The chain joins TRBV12-3 or TRBV12-4 to TRBJ1-1; D call uncertain. The CDR3 extends over 14 amino acids. V gave up 1 base and J gave up 3 bases, with 9 bases separating them. The CDR3 sequence: CASSLEVTHTEAFF. CDR3 DNA: TGTGCCAGCAGTTTAGAGGTAACGCACACTGAAGCTTTCTTT.

This clonotype occurred many times. The J gene is TRBJ2-1, the V gene TRBV9; D call uncertain. CDR3 length equals 15 residues. V lost 0 bases and J lost 7, with 14 bases in between. CDR1 and CDR2 from the germline V gene are SGDLS and YYNGEE. The chain's CDR3 is CASSVDNSAKNEQFF. CDR3 DNA: TGTGCCAGCAGCGTAGACAACTCCGCGAAGAATGAGCAGTTCTTC.

V usage is TRBV11-2 and J usage is TRBJ2-4, with D uncertain. V was pared by 4 bases and J by 0 bases, with 7 bases between. This CDR3 is built from 14 residues. CDR1 SGHAT and CDR2 FQNNGV come from the germline V gene. Here the CDR3 DNA reads TGTGCCAGCAGCTCCTTTACAGCCAAAAACATTCAGTACTTC. Protein product: CASSSFTAKNIQYF.

The V and J genes are TRBV11-2 and TRBJ2-2; TRBD1 is a possible D gene (6 bases). Trimming removed 3 bases at V and 0 bases at J, with 23 bases between. Germline loops: CDR1 SGHAT, CDR2 FQNNGV. The CDR3 has 20 amino acids. CDR3 coding DNA: TGTGCCAGCAGCTTCACCACCAACGAGGACAGTCTCGCGAACACCGGGGAGCTGTTTTTT. This encodes CASSFTTNEDSLANTGELFF. The full variable domain, its missing parts supplied by reference TRBV11-2 and TRBJ2-2, is EAGVAQSPRYKIIEKRQSVAFWCNPISGHATLYWYQQILGQGPKLLIQFQNNGVVDDSQLPKDRFSAERLKGVDSTLKIQPAKLEDSAVYLCASSFTTNEDSLANTGELFFGEGSRLTVL.

V gene TRBV6-6 combines with J gene TRBJ2-5; D gene ambiguous. The germline V gene encodes CDR1 MNHNY and CDR2 SVGAGI (reference sequence). V was cut by 5 bases and J by 0 bases, with 7 bases left in between. The CDR3 covers 13 residues. CDR3 sequence: CASSQQYQETQYF. The CDR3 nucleotides read TGTGCCAGCAGTCAACAGTACCAAGAGACCCAGTACTTC.

The chain is built from TRBV6-4 and TRBJ2-7, with unresolved D. The CDR3 sequence is 14 residues long. Deletions cut 7 bases from V and 0 bases from J, with 13 bases between. Germline CDR1 and CDR2: MRHNA and SNTAGT. CDR3 sequence reads: CASNAGSSSYEQYV. CDR3 DNA: TGTGCCAGCAACGCAGGTTCAAGCTCCTACGAGCAGTACGTC.